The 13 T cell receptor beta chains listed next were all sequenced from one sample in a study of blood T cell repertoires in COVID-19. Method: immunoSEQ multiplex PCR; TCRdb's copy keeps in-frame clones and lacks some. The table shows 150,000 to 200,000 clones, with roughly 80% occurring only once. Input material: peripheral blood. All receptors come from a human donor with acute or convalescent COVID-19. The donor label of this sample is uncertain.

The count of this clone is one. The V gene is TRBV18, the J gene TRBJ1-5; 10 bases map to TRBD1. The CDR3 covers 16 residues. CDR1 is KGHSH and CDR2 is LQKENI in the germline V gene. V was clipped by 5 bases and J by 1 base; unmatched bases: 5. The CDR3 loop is CASSSTGQGSNQPQHF. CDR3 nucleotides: TGTGCCAGCTCATCAACGGGACAGGGGAGCAATCAGCCCCAGCATTTT.

In DNA, the CDR3 is TGTGCCAGCAGCCATTGGACTAGCGGGGGCCACCGGAACACCGGGGAGCTGTTTTTT. Residues: CASSHWTSGGHRNTGELFF. The chain links TRBV3-1 (or the pseudogene TRBV3-2) to TRBJ2-2; 13 nucleotides line up with TRBD2. The V gene's germline CDR1 is LGHDT and CDR2 YNNKEL (reference sequence). CDR3 length: 19 amino acids. V was pared by 3 bases and J by 1 base, with 8 bases of the junction left unmatched.

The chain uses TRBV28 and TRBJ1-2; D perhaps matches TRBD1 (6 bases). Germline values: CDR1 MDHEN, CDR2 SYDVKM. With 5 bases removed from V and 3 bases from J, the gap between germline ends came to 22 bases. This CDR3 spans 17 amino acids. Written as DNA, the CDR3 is TGTGCCAGCAGTCCCGGGGACAACTCGAAGAGAGACTATGGCTACACCTTC. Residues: CASSPGDNSKRDYGYTF.

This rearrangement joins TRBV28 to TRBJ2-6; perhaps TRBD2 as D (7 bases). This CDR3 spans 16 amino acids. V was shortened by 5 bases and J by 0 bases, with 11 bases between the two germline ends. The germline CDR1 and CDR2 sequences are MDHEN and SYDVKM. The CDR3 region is CASSRGGVSGANVLTF. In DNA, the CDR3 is TGTGCCAGCAGTAGGGGGGGTGTCTCTGGGGCCAACGTCCTGACTTTC.

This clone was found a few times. In DNA, the CDR3 is TGTGCCAGCACCCTCGGACAGGGAGAGACCCAGTACTTC. It encodes CASTLGQGETQYF. The genes are TRBV7-9 and TRBJ2-5; 8 bases align to TRBD1. The CDR3 spans 13 residues. Trimming cost V 7 bases and J 4 bases; bases outside gene matches: 5. The germline gives CDR1 SEHNR, CDR2 FQNEAQ (reference sequence). Variable domain in full (rest from reference TRBV7-9 and TRBJ2-5): DTGVSQNPRHKITKRGQNVTFRCDPISEHNRLYWYRQTLGQGPEFLTYFQNEAQLEKSRLLSDRFSAERPKGSFSTLEIQRTEQGDSAMYLCASTLGQGETQYFGPGTRLLVL.

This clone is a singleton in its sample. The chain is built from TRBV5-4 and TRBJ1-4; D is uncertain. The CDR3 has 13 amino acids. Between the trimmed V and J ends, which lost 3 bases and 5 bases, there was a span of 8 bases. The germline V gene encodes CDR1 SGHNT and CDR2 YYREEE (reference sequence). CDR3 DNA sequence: TGTGCCAGCAGCTCGGAGGAGAATGAAAAACTGTTTTTT. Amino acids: CASSSEENEKLFF. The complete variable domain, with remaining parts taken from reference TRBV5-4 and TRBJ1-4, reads ETGVTQSPTHLIKTRGQQVTLRCSSQSGHNTVSWYQQALGQGPQFIFQYYREEENGRGNFPPRFSGLQFPNYSSELNVNALELDDSALYLCASSSEENEKLFFGSGTQLSVL.

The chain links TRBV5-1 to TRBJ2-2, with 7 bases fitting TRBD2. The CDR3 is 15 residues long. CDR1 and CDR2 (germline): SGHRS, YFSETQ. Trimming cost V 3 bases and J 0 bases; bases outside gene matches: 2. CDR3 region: CASSSGLANTGELFF. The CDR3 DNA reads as TGCGCCAGCAGCTCCGGACTAGCGAACACCGGGGAGCTGTTTTTT.

The CDR3 DNA follows: TGTGCCAGCAGTGAAGGGGGGGGCCAGACCCATGGCTACACCTTC. It yields the protein CASSEGGGQTHGYTF. This chain joins TRBV6-1 and TRBJ1-2; D might be TRBD1 (6 bases). V lost 1 base, J lost 6 bases, and 15 bases lay in between. CDR1 MNHNS and CDR2 SASEGT come from the germline V gene. This CDR3 has 15 residues.

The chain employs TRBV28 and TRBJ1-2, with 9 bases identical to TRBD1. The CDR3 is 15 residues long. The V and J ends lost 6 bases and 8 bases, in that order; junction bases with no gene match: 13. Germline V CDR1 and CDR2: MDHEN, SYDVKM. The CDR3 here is CASRSYPGQGEGYTF. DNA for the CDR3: TGTGCCAGCAGGAGTTACCCGGGACAGGGAGAGGGCTACACCTTC.

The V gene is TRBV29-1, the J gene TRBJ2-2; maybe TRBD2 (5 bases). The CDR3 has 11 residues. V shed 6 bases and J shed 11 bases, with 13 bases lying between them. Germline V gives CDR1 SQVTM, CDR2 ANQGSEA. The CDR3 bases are TGCAGCGTCACCGCGAGGGTAGAGCTGTTTTTT. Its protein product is CSVTARVELFF.

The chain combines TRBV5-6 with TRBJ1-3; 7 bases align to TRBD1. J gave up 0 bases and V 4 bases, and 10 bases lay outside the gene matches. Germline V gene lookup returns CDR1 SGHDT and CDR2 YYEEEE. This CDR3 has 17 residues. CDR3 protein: CASSLLGQVASGNTIYF. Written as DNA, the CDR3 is TGTGCCAGCAGCCTACTAGGACAGGTAGCCTCTGGAAACACCATATATTTT. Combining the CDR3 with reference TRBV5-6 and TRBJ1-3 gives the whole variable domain DAGVTQSPTHLIKTRGQQVTLRCSPKSGHDTVSWYQQALGQGPQFIFQYYEEEERQRGNFPDRFSGHQFPNYSSELNVNALLLGDSALYLCASSLLGQVASGNTIYFGEGSWLTVV.

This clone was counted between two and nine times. CDR3 in amino acids: CASSQGSIEPYGYTF. Here the CDR3 DNA reads TGTGCCAGCAGCCAGGGGTCAATCGAACCCTATGGCTACACCTTC. V gene TRBV7-8 combines with J gene TRBJ1-2; TRBD1 is a possible D gene (6 bases). The CDR3 is 15 residues long. Per germline, CDR1 SGHVS and CDR2 FQNEAQ. V was trimmed by 5 bases and J by 4 bases, leaving 17 bases between them.

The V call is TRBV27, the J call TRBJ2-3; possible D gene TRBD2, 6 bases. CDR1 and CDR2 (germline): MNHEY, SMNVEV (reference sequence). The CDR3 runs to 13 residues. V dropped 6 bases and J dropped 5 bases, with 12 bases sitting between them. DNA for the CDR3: TGTGCCAGCAGCCTGTGGGGGGAAGATACGCAGTATTTT. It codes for CASSLWGEDTQYF.